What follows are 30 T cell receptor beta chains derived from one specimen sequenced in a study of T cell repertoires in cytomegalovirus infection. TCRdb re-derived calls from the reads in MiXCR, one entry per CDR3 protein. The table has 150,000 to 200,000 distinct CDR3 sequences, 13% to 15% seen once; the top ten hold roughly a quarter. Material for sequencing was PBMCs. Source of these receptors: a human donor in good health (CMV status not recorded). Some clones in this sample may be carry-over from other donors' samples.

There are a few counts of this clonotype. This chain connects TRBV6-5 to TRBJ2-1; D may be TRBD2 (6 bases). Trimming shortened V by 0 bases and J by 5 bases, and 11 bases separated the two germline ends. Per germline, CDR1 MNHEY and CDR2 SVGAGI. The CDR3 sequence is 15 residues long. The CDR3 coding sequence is TGTGCCAGCAGTTACTCGGAGGGCCCCCACAATGAGCAGTTCTTC. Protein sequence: CASSYSEGPHNEQFF.

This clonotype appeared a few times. The CDR3 protein is CASSFPGNYEQYF. The CDR3 DNA reads as TGTGCCAGCAGTTTCCCGGGAAACTACGAGCAGTACTTC. The genes are TRBV28 and TRBJ2-7; D might be TRBD2 (5 bases). The CDR3 is 13 amino acids. CDR1 MDHEN and CDR2 SYDVKM come from the germline V gene. V dropped 3 bases and J dropped 3 bases, with 9 bases sitting between them.

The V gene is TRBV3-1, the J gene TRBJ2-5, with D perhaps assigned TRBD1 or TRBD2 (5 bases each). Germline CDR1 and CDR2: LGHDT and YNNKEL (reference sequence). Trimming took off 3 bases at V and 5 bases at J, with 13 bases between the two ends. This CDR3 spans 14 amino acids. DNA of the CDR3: TGTGCCAGCAGCCACCGGGGCCAGCCGGAGACCCAGTACTTC. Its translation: CASSHRGQPETQYF.

The CDR3 bases are TGCGCCAGCAGTGAGTCGTGGGGAAAGGAGACCCAGTACTTC. It encodes CASSESWGKETQYF. The chain links TRBV10-1 to TRBJ2-5, with D unclear. The germline V and J ends were trimmed by 0 bases and 5 bases, with 10 bases remaining between them. The CDR3 totals 14 residues. Germline V CDR1 and CDR2: WNHNN, SYGVQD (reference sequence).

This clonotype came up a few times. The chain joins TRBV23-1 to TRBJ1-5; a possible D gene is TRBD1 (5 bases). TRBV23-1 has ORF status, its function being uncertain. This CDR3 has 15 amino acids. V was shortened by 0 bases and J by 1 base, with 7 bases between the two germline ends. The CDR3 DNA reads TGCGCCAGCAGTCAATCGAGACAGAGCAATCAGCCCCAGCATTTT. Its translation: CASSQSRQSNQPQHF.

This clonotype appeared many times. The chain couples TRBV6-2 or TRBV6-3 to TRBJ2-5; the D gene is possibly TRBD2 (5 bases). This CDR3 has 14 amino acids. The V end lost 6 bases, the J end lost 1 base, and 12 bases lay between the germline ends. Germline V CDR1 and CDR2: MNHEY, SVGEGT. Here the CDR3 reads CASRTPGSQETQYF. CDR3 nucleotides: TGTGCCAGCAGAACTCCGGGGAGCCAAGAGACCCAGTACTTC.

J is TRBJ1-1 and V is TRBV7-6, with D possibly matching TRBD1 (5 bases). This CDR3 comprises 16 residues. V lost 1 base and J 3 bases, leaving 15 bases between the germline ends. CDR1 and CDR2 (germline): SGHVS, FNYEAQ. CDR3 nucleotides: TGTGCCAGCAGCTTAGGCGGTGGGGCAGCCTACACTGAAGCTTTCTTT. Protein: CASSLGGGAAYTEAFF.

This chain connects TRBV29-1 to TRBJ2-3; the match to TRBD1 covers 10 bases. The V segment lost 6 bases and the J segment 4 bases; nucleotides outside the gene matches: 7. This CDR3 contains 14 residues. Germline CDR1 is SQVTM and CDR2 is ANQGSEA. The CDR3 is CSVSGTGEPDTQYF. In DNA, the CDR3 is TGCAGCGTGTCCGGGACAGGGGAACCAGATACGCAGTATTTT.

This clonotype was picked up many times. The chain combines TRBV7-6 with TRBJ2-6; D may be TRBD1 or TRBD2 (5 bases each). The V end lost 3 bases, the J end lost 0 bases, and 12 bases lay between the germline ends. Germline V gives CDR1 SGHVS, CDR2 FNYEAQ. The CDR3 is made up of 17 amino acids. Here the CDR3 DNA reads TGTGCCAGCAGCTTTAGGGGAGATCGCTCTGGGGCCAACGTCCTGACTTTC. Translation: CASSFRGDRSGANVLTF.

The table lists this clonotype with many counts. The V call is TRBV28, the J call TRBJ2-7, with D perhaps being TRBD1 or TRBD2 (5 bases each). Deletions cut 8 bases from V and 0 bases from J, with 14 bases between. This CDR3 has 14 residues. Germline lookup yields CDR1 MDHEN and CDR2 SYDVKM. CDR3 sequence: CASRLGRASYEQYF. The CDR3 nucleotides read TGTGCCAGCCGGTTGGGGCGGGCCTCCTACGAGCAGTACTTC.

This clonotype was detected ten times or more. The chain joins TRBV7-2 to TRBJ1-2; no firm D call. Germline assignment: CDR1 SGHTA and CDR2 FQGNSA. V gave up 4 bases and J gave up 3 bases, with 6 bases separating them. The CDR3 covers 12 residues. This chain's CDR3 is CASSSTDYGYTF. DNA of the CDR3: TGTGCCAGCAGCTCCACAGACTATGGCTACACCTTC.

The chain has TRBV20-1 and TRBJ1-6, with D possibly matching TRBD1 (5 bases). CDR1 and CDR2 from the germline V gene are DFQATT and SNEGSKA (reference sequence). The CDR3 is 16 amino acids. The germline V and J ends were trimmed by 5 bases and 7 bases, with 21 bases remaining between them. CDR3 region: CSAAPAQGSLNSPLHF. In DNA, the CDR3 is TGCAGTGCTGCCCCCGCTCAGGGTTCCCTGAATTCACCCCTCCACTTT.

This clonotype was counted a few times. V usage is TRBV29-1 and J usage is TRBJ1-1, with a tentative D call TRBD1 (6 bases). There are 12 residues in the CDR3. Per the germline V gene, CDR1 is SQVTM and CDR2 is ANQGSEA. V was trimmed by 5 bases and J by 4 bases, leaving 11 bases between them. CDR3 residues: CSVLDRFTEAFF. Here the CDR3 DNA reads TGCAGCGTTCTGGACAGATTCACTGAAGCTTTCTTT.

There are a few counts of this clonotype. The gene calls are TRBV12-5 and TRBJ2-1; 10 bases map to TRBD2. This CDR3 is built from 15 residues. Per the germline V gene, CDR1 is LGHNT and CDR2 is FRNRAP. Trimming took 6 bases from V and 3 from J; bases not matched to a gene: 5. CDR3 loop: CASGPASGGYNEQFF. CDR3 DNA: TGTGCTAGTGGCCCGGCTAGCGGGGGCTACAATGAGCAGTTCTTC.

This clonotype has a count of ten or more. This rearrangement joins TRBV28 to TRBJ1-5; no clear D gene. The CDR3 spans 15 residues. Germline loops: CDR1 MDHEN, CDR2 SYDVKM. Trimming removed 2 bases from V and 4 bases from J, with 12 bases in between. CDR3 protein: CASSLGSAPNQPQHF. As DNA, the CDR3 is TGTGCCAGCAGTTTAGGTTCGGCACCTAATCAGCCCCAGCATTTT. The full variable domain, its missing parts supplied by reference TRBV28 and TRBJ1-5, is DVKVTQSSRYLVKRTGEKVFLECVQDMDHENMFWYRQDPGLGLRLIYFSYDVKMKEKGDIPEGYSVSREKKERFSLILESASTNQTSMYLCASSLGSAPNQPQHFGDGTRLSIL.

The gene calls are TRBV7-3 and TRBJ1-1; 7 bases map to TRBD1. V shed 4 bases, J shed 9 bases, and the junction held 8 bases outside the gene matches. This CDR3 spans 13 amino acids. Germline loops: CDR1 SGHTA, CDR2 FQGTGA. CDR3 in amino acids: CASSSNAGGKAFF. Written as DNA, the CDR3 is TGTGCCAGCAGCTCCAACGCAGGGGGTAAAGCTTTCTTT.

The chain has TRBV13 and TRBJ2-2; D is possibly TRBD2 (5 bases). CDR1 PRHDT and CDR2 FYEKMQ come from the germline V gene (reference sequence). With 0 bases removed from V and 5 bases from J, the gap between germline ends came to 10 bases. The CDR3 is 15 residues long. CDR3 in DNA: TGTGCCAGCAGCTTAGGCCTTCGAGGGACCGGGGAGCTGTTTTTT. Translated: CASSLGLRGTGELFF.

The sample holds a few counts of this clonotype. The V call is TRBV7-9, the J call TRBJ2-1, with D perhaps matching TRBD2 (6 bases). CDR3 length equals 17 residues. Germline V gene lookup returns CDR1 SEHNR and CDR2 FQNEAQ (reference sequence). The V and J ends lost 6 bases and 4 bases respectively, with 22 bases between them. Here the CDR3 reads CASRTPNGGGGYNEQFF. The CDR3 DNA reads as TGTGCCAGCAGAACTCCGAATGGTGGGGGAGGTTACAATGAGCAGTTCTTC.

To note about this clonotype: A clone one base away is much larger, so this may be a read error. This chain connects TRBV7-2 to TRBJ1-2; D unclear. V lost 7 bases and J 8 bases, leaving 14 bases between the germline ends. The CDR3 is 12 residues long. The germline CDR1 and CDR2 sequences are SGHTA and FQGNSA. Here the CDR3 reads CASNSFLGGYTF. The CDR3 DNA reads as TGTGCCAGCAACTCTTTCTTGGGGGGCTACACCTTC.

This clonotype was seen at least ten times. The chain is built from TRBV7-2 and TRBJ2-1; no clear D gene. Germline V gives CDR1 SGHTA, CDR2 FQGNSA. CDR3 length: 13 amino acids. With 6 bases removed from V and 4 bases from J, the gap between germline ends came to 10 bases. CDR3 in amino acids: CASRPGPYNEQFF. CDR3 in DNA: TGTGCCAGCAGACCCGGGCCATACAATGAGCAGTTCTTC.

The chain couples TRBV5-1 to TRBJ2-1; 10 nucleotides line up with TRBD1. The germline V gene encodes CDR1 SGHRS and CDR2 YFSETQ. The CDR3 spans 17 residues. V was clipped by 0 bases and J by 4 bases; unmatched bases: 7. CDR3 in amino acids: CASSLESRDRGYNEQFF. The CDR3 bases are TGCGCCAGCAGCTTGGAGAGCCGGGACAGGGGATACAATGAGCAGTTCTTC.

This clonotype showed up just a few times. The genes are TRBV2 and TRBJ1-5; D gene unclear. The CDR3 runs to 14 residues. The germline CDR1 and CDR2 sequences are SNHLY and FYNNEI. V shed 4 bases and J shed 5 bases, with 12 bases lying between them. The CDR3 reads CASSARQYDQPQHF. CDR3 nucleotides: TGTGCCAGCAGTGCACGGCAGTACGATCAGCCCCAGCATTTT.

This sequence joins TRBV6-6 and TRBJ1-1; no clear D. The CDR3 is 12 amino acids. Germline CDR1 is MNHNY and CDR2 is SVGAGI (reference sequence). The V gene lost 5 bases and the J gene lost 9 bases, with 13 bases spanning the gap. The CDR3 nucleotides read TGTGCCAGCAGTCCTCTTGCGAGCCAAGCTTTCTTT. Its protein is CASSPLASQAFF.

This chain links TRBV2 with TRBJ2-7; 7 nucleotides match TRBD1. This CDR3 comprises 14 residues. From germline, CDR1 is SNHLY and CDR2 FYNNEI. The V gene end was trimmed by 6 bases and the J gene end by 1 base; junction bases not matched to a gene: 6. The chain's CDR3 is CASRDLGQSYEQYF. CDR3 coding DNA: TGTGCCAGCAGAGATCTGGGACAGTCCTACGAGCAGTACTTC.

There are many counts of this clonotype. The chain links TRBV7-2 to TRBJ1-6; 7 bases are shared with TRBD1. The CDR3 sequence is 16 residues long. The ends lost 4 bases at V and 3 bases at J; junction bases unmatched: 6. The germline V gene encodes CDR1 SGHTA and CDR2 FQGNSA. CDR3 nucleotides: TGTGCCAGCAGCTCAGGGGGAAAAGGCTATAATTCACCCCTCCACTTT. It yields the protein CASSSGGKGYNSPLHF.

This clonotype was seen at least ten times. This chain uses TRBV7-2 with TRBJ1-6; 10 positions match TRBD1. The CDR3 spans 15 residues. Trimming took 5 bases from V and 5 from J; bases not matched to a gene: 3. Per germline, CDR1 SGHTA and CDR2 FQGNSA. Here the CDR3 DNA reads TGTGCCAGCAGCCCCGGACAGGGGGATAATTCACCCCTCCACTTT. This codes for CASSPGQGDNSPLHF.

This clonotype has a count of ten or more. In DNA form, the CDR3 reads TGTGCCAGCAGCTTAGTCGAGAACACTGAAGCTTTCTTT. Protein sequence: CASSLVENTEAFF. This chain connects TRBV7-7 to TRBJ1-1; no firm D call. CDR1 and CDR2 from the germline V gene are SSHAT and FNYEAQ (reference sequence). This CDR3 is built from 13 residues. V shed 1 base and J shed 1 base, with 4 bases lying between them.

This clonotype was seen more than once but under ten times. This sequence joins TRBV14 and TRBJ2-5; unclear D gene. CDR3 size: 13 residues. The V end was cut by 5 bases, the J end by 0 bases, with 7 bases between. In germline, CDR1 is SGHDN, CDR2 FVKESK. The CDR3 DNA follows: TGTGCCAGCAGCGTCATGTACCAAGAGACCCAGTACTTC. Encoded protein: CASSVMYQETQYF.

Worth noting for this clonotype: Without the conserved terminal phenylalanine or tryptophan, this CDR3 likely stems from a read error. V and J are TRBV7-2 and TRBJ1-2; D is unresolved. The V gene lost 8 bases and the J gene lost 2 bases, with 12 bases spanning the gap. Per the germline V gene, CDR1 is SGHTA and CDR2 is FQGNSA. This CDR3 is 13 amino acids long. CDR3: CASVQRMNYGYTL. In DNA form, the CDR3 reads TGTGCCAGCGTGCAGCGGATGAACTATGGCTACACCCTC.

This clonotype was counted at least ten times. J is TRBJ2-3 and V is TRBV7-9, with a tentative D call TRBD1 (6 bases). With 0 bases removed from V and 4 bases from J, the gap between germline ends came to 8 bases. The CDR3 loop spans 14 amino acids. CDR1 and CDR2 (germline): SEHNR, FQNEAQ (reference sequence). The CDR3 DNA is TGTGCCAGCAGCTTAGCGCGACAGGCAGATACGCAGTATTTT. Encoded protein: CASSLARQADTQYF.